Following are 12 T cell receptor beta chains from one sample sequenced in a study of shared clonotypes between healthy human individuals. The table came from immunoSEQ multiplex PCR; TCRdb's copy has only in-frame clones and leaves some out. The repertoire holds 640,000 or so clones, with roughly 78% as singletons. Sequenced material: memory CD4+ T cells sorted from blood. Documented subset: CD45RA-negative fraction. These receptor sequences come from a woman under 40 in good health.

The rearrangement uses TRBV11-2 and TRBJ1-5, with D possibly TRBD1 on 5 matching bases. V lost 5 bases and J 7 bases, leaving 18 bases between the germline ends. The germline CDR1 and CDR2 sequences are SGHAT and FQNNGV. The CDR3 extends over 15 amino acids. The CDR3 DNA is TGTGCCAGCAGCCAAGGGGAGGGAATTAGCCAGCCCCAGCATTTT. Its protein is CASSQGEGISQPQHF.

The CDR3 region is CASSQGTGVWSYEQYF. The DNA for the CDR3 is TGCGCCAGCAGCCAAGGGACAGGGGTATGGTCCTACGAGCAGTACTTC. The rearrangement uses TRBV4-1 and TRBJ2-7; 9 bases are shared with TRBD1. Trimming removed 1 base from V and 1 base from J; junction bases left unmatched: 5. The CDR3 sequence is 16 residues long. Germline lookup yields CDR1 MGHRA and CDR2 YSYEKL.

CDR3 residues: CASSLEIVNTEAFF. CDR3 in DNA: TGTGCCAGCAGTTTGGAGATCGTGAACACTGAAGCTTTCTTT. The chain joins TRBV6-5 to TRBJ1-1, with D uncertain. V was shortened by 4 bases and J by 0 bases, with 9 bases between the two germline ends. Germline V gives CDR1 MNHEY, CDR2 SVGAGI. CDR3 length: 14 amino acids.

CDR3 amino acids: CASSMTVYGYTF. Written as DNA, the CDR3 is TGTGCCAGCAGTATGACAGTGTATGGCTACACCTTC. The rearrangement uses TRBV28 and TRBJ1-2, with a tentative D call TRBD1 (5 bases). The CDR3 has 12 amino acids. Germline V CDR1 and CDR2: MDHEN, SYDVKM. V dropped 5 bases and J dropped 5 bases, with 9 bases sitting between them.

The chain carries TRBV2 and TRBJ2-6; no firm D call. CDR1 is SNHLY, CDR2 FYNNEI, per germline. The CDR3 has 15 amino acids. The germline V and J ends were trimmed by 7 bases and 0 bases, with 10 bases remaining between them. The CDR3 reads CASKAEYSGANVLTF. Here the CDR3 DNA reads TGTGCCAGCAAAGCCGAGTACTCTGGGGCCAACGTCCTGACTTTC.

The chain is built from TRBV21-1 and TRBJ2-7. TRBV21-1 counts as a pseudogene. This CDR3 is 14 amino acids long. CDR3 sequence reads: CASSKDWVSYEQYF. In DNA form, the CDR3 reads TGTGCCAGCAGCAAAGACTGGGTGTCCTACGAGCAGTACTTC.

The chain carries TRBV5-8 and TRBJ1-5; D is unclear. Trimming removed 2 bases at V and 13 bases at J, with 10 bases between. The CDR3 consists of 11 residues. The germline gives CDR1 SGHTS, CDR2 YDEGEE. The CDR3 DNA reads TGTGCCAGCAGCTTCCCGGGCCCGCAGCATTTT. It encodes CASSFPGPQHF.

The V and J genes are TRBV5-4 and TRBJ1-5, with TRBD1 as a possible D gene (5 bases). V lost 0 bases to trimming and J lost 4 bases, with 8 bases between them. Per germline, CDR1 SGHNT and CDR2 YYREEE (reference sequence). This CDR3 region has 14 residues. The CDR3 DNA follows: TGTGCCAGCAGCTTGGTGGCAGGGAATCAGCCCCAGCATTTT. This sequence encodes CASSLVAGNQPQHF.

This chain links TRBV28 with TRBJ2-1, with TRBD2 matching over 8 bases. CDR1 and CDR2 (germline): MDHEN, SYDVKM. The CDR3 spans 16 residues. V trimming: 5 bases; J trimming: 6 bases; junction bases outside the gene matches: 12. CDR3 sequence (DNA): TGTGCCAGCAGTAGCCAAACTAGCGGAATTATCAATGAGCAGTTCTTC. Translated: CASSSQTSGIINEQFF.

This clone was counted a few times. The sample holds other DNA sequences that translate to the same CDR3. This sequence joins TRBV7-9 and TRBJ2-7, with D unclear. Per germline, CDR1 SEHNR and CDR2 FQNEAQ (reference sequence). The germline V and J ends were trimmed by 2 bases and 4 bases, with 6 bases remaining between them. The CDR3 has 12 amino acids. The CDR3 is CASSLSAYEQYF. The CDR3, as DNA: TGTGCCAGCAGCTTATCTGCATACGAGCAGTACTTC.

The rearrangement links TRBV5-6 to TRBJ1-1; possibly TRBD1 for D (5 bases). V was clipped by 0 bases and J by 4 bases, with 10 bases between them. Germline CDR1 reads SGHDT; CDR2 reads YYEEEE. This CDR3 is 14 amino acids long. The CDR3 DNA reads TGTGCCAGCAGCTTGGTGCACCAGGGCACTGAAGCTTTCTTT. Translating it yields CASSLVHQGTEAFF. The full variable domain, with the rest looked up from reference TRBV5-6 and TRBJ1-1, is DAGVTQSPTHLIKTRGQQVTLRCSPKSGHDTVSWYQQALGQGPQFIFQYYEEEERQRGNFPDRFSGHQFPNYSSELNVNALLLGDSALYLCASSLVHQGTEAFFGQGTRLTVV.

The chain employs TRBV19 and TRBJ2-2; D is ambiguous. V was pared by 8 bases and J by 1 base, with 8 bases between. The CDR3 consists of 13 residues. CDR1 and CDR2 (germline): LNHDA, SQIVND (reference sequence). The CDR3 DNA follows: TGTGCCAGTCGGCGGAGGAACACCGGGGAGCTGTTTTTT. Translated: CASRRRNTGELFF.